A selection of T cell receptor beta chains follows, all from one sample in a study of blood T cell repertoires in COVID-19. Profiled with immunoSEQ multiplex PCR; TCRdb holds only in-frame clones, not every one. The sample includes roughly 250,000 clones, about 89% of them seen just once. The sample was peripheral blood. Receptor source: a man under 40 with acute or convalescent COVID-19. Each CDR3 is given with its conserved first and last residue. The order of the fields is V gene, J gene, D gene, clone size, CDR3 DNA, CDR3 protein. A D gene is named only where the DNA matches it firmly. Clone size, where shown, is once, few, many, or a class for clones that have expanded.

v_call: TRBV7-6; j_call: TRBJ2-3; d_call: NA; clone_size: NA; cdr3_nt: TGTGCCAGCAGCTCATCACGGGGAGGCACAGATACGCAGTATTTT; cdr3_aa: CASSSSRGGTDTQYF
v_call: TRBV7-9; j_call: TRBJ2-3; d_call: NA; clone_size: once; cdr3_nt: TGTGCCAGCAGCTTAGGCGGGGGCCGATATACGCAGTATTTT; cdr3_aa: CASSLGGGRYTQYF
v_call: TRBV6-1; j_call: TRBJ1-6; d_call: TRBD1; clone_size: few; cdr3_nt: TGTGCCAGCAGAGAATCGACCGGGACAGGGAATTCACCCCTCCACTTT; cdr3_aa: CASRESTGTGNSPLHF
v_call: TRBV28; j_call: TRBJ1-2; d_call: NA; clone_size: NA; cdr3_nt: TGTGCCAGCAGTTCCCCCAGGCCGAGTAACGACTATGGCTACACCTTC; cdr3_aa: CASSSPRPSNDYGYTF
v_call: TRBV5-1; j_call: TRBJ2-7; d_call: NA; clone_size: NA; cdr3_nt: TGCGCCAGCAGCCGGACTTATCCTCCCTACGAGCAGTACTTC; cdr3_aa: CASSRTYPPYEQYF
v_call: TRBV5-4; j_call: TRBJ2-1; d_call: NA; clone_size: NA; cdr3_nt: TGTGCCAGCAGCGTAGCCCGCCGTTACAATGAGCAGTTCTTC; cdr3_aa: CASSVARRYNEQFF
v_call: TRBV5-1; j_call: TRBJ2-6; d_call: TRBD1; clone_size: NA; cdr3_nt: TGCGCCAGCAGCGCTTTGACAGGGGCTGGGGCCAACGTCCTGACTTTC; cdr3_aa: CASSALTGAGANVLTF
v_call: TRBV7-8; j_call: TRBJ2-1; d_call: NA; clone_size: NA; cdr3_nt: TGTGCCAGCGGCAAGGGGCTAGCGTACTACAATGAGCAGTTCTTC; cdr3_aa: CASGKGLAYYNEQFF
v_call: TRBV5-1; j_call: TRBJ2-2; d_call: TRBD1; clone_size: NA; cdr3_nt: TGCGCCAGCGGGACAGGGTCGCGCACAAACACCGGGGAGCTGTTTTTT; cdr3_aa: CASGTGSRTNTGELFF
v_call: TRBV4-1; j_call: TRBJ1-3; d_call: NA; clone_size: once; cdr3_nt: TGCGCCAGCATCCCTGGTAACGCCAAGAGCTCTGGAAACACCATATATTTT; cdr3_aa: CASIPGNAKSSGNTIYF
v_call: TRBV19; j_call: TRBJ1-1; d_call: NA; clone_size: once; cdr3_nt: TGTGCCAGTAGTATCGGGGGGGAGACTGAAGCTTTCTTT; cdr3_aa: CASSIGGETEAFF
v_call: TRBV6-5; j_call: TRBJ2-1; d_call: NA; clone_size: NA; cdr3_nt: TGTGCCAGCAGTTTGTGGGGGGGCCGCAATGAGCAGTTCTTC; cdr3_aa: CASSLWGGRNEQFF
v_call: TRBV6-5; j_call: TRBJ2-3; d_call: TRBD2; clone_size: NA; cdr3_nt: TGTGCCAGCCGTCCCGGGCGGGGGGCCGAGGGGACGCAGTATTTT; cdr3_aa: CASRPGRGAEGTQYF
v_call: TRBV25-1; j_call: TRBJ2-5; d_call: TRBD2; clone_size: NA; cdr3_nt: TGTGCCAGCAGTGAATCGGGGACTAGAAGGCAAGAGACCCAGTACTTC; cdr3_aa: CASSESGTRRQETQYF
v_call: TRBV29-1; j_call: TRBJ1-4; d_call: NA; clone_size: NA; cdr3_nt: TGCAGCGTTGTAGCCCAGGGAGGGGAAAAACTGTTTTTT; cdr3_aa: CSVVAQGGEKLFF
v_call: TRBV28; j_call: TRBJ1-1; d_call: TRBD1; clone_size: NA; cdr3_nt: TGTGCCAGCAGTCCTCATACAGGGGGCACTGAAGCTTTCTTT; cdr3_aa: CASSPHTGGTEAFF
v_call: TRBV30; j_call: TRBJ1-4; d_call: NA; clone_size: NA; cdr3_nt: TGTGCCTGGAGTCGAGGGTTTACTAATGAAAAACTGTTTTTT; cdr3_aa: CAWSRGFTNEKLFF
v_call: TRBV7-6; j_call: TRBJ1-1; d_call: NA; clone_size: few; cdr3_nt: TGTGCCAGCAGCTTAGGGGGGGGCGGCAGGGAGACCACTGAAGCTTTCTTT; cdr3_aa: CASSLGGGGRETTEAFF
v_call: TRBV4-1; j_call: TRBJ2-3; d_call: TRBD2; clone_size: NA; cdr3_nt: TGCGCCAGCAGCCAAAAGACCGCGGGAGCGAGAGATACGCAGTATTTT; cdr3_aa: CASSQKTAGARDTQYF
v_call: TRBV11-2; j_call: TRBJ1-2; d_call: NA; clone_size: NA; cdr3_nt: TGTGCCAGCAGCTTAACCTTCCAGGGCGGCTACACCTTC; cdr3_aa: CASSLTFQGGYTF